The sequence of this T cell receptor (beta chain) was determined in a study of T cell changes during pregnancy in multiple sclerosis. The table came from immunoSEQ multiplex PCR; TCRdb's copy has only in-frame clones and leaves some out. The table records 55,000 to 85,000 clones, around nine tenths of them present only once. This TCR was sampled from a female donor with multiple sclerosis, enrolled in a pregnancy study. Sequencing used peripheral blood, obtained in the second trimester of pregnancy.

The CDR3 spells CASSLAGGDSGAAYNEQFF. CDR3 nucleotides: TGTGCCAGCAGCTTAGCGGGGGGAGATAGCGGGGCAGCCTACAATGAGCAGTTCTTC. The chain carries TRBV11-2 and TRBJ2-1; 8 positions agree with TRBD2. The germline CDR1 and CDR2 sequences are SGHAT and FQNNGV. The CDR3 is 19 residues long. Germline trimming cut 1 base from V and 2 bases from J; bases unmatched to any gene: 13.